The 8 T cell receptor delta chains presented below share a single source sample, sequenced in a study of γδ T cells in repeated Plasmodium falciparum infection. TCRdb reanalyzed the multiplex PCR reads using CATT. Of 50,000 to 60,000 delta-chain clones detected, approximately 2% appear once; the ten largest clones hold approximately 25%. Vgamma9/Vdelta2+ and Vdelta2-negative gammadelta T cells were flow-sorted from PBMC for bulk sequencing. Sequenced sample: gamma-delta T cells from blood. The receptors come from a pool of human donors (malaria-infected and uninfected, not separated).

The sample holds many counts of this clone. The translation of this DNA and the TCRdb protein of a much larger clone differ at residue 21, probably owing to a read error; the protein shown here is translated from the DNA. The rearrangement joins TRDV1 to TRDJ1, with 12 bases aligning to TRDD3. The germline gives CDR1 TSWWSYY, CDR2 QGS. This CDR3 region has 23 residues. CDR3 protein: CALGERILPYTGGYRAYTDKPIF. DNA of the CDR3: TGTGCTCTTGGGGAACGGATCCTACCCTATACTGGGGGATACCGGGCGTACACCGATAAACCCATCTTT.

On this clone itself: TCRdb pairs this DNA with a much larger clone's protein that differs at residue 4, likely a read error; the protein shown was translated from the DNA. The V call is TRAV14/DV4, the J call TRDJ1, with TRDD3 matching 7 bases. The J gene, absent from TCRdb, was called here by matching the DNA to germline. The CDR3 has 18 amino acids. CDR1 and CDR2 from the germline V gene are TSDPSYG and QGSYDQQN (reference sequence). The CDR3 nucleotides are TGTGCAATGGGAGAGAATGCGGGGGATGTAGCTTACACCGATAAACTCATCTTT. Translation gives CAMGENAGDVAYTDKLIF.

Note on this clone: The amino acid sequence in TCRdb belongs to a much larger clone and departs from this DNA's translation at residue 12, likely a sequencing read error; the sequence shown is translated from the DNA. The V call is TRDV1, the J call TRDJ1, with TRDD3 matching over 9 bases. The CDR3 totals 15 residues. Per germline, CDR1 TSWWSYY and CDR2 QGS. CDR3 nucleotides: TGTGCTCTTGGGGAACCCGGGGATACGACCGATAGACTCATCTTT. Its protein is CALGEPGDTTDRLIF.

This clone is judged medium-sized. The sample holds other DNA sequences that translate to the same CDR3. This sequence joins TRDV3 and TRDJ1; 10 bases agree with TRDD3. CDR1 is TVYSNPD, CDR2 GDNSRS, per germline (reference sequence). The CDR3 loop spans 16 amino acids. The trim removed 4 bases at V and 2 bases at J, leaving 13 bases unmatched. The CDR3: CASNRGIRVKTDKLIF. CDR3 DNA sequence: TGTGCCTCCAATCGGGGGATACGCGTTAAGACCGATAAACTCATCTTT.

This clone was seen more than once but under ten times. TCRdb's entry gives the protein of a much larger clone, which mismatches this DNA's translation at residue 5, likely from a read error; the protein reported here is translated from the DNA. The rearrangement uses TRDV3 and TRDJ1; D tentatively reads TRDD2 or TRDD3 (8 bases each). TCRdb leaves out the J gene; it was filled in here by matching the DNA to germline. The CDR3 is 20 residues long. Trimming pared 0 bases from V and 0 bases from J, leaving 29 bases between. From germline, CDR1 is TVYSNPD and CDR2 GDNSRS (reference sequence). The CDR3, as DNA: TGTGCCTTTAGTCTTCCTACCTTGACTGGGGGTAGACCGTACACCGATAAACTCATCTTT. Its translation is CAFSLPTLTGGRPYTDKLIF.

The table lists this clone with many counts. The V and J genes are TRDV1 and TRDJ1, with no clear D. CDR1 TSWWSYY and CDR2 QGS come from the germline V gene. Between the trimmed V and J ends, which lost 0 bases and 0 bases, there was a span of 20 bases. The CDR3 consists of 19 residues. The CDR3 DNA follows: TGTGCTCTTGGGGAACTAGGCATCTTACCGTTCCCGTACACCGATAAACTCATCTTT. Amino acids: CALGELGILPFPYTDKLIF.

The sample holds many counts of this clone. This DNA's translation and the protein TCRdb lists, from a much larger clone, do not match at residue 11, likely due to a read error; the protein shown is translated from the DNA. The CDR3 protein is CALGELHLAGGWGTDKLIF. CDR3 DNA sequence: TGTGCTCTTGGGGAACTTCACCTAGCTGGGGGGTGGGGGACCGATAAACTCATCTTT. The rearrangement links TRDV1 to TRDJ1, with 7 bases that match TRDD3. Germline matching of the DNA provided the J gene here, since TCRdb leaves it blank. With 0 bases clipped from V and 2 bases from J, the junction kept 15 bases outside the gene matches. This CDR3 has 19 amino acids. Looked up from germline, CDR1 is TSWWSYY and CDR2 is QGS.

Only a few counts were recorded for this clone. The translation of this DNA and the TCRdb protein of a much larger clone differ at residue 12, probably owing to a read error; the protein shown here is translated from the DNA. V and J are TRDV2 and TRDJ1, with TRDD3 identical over 9 bases. The J gene is not listed in TCRdb, so it was assigned here from a DNA match to germline. Germline CDR1 GEAIGNYY, CDR2 EKD. The CDR3 has 16 residues. V lost 6 bases to trimming and J lost 8 bases; unmatched junction nucleotides: 18. The CDR3 coding sequence is TGTGCCTGTCTGGGGGATCCCCGGTCGGAAGGCGAGAAACTCATCTTT. Translating it yields CACLGDPRSEGEKLIF.